This entry lists 6 T cell receptor beta chains sequenced from one sample in a study of CD8 T cells in ankylosing spondylitis. Study results and caveats: What seemed typical of ankylosing spondylitis blood was a TCR beta motif built from several highly homologous variants.

MiXCR, run by TCRdb on the 5' RACE reads, gives a single entry per CDR3 protein. The sample lists 750,000 to 850,000 distinct CDR3 sequences, roughly 10% occurring once. These receptors have no known antigen. The source material was blood, either unsorted or a sorted T cell fraction (not recorded which). All receptors come from a male donor with ankylosing spondylitis.

J is TRBJ2-7 and V is TRBV5-1; 7 positions agree with TRBD1. The CDR3 is 14 amino acids. Per the germline V gene, CDR1 is SGHRS and CDR2 is YFSETQ. Unmatched junction bases numbered 10, after V lost 6 bases and J lost 4 bases. CDR3 amino acids: CASTYSGTDYEQYF. Written as DNA, the CDR3 is TGCGCCAGCACCTACTCCGGGACAGATTACGAGCAGTACTTC.

This clonotype was counted a few times. This chain uses TRBV11-2 with TRBJ2-1; TRBD2 matches 16 bases. Germline lookup yields CDR1 SGHAT and CDR2 FQNNGV. The CDR3 runs to 18 residues. The V segment lost 7 bases and the J segment 4 bases; nucleotides outside the gene matches: 10. The CDR3 protein is CASTRLPGLAGGYNEQFF. The DNA of the CDR3 is TGTGCCAGCACCCGACTGCCGGGACTAGCGGGGGGGTACAATGAGCAGTTCTTC.

There are many counts of this clonotype. V and J are TRBV29-1 and TRBJ1-6, with a possible D match to TRBD1 (5 bases). This CDR3 region has 12 residues. Trimming removed 4 bases at V and 6 bases at J, with 7 bases between. CDR1 is SQVTM and CDR2 is ANQGSEA in the germline V gene. CDR3 region: CSVGQGNSPLHF. Here the CDR3 DNA reads TGCAGCGTTGGCCAGGGTAATTCACCCCTCCACTTT.

This clonotype showed up just a few times. The J gene is TRBJ1-4, the V gene TRBV7-9; the D gene is possibly TRBD1 (6 bases). Germline V gene sequence: CDR1 SEHNR, CDR2 FQNEAQ (reference sequence). This CDR3 comprises 14 residues. Deletions cut 5 bases from V and 6 bases from J, with 13 bases between. CDR3 sequence: CASSKRDNYEKLFF. For the CDR3, the DNA is TGTGCCAGCAGCAAGCGGGACAACTATGAAAAACTGTTTTTT.

This clonotype was detected a few times. CDR3 in amino acids: CATSRVGAYEQYF. CDR3 nucleotide sequence: TGTGCCACCAGCAGAGTAGGCGCCTACGAGCAGTACTTC. The chain employs TRBV15 and TRBJ2-7; D not certain. Deletions cut 1 base from V and 2 bases from J, with 6 bases between. Germline-derived CDR1 and CDR2 are LNHNV and YYDKDF (reference sequence). The length of the CDR3 is 13 residues.

Many counts were recorded for this clonotype. CDR3 loop: CATSRDKGQTYEQYF. CDR3 DNA: TGTGCCACCAGCAGAGATAAAGGACAGACCTACGAGCAGTACTTC. The V and J genes are TRBV15 and TRBJ2-7; D possibly corresponds to TRBD1 (6 bases). V was trimmed by 0 bases and J by 2 bases, leaving 11 bases between them. The CDR3 is made up of 15 amino acids. Germline V lookup: CDR1 LNHNV, CDR2 YYDKDF (reference sequence).